Shown below are 12 T cell receptor beta chains from a single sample sequenced in a study of cytomegalovirus exposure and HLA in healthy donors. Amplification used 60 Vbeta primers and 13 Jbeta primers. The table came from immunoSEQ multiplex PCR; TCRdb's copy has only in-frame clones and leaves some out. The sample lists about 130,000 clones; over 70% were seen once. Sequenced: PBMCs. All receptors derive from a man aged 18 to 29 in good health and CMV-seropositive.

This clone is labeled medium-sized (0.01 to 0.1%). The chain employs TRBV19 and TRBJ1-1; 8 bases fit TRBD1. CDR1 is LNHDA and CDR2 is SQIVND in the germline V gene (reference sequence). V lost 5 bases to trimming and J lost 0 bases; unmatched junction nucleotides: 5. The CDR3 runs 15 residues. This chain's CDR3 is CASSAGQGMNTEAFF. Here the CDR3 DNA reads TGTGCCAGTAGTGCCGGACAGGGCATGAACACTGAAGCTTTCTTT.

This chain uses TRBV6-5 with TRBJ1-1, with D possibly matching TRBD1 (5 bases). V lost 6 bases, J lost 5 bases, and 13 bases lay in between. Looked up from germline, CDR1 is MNHEY and CDR2 is SVGAGI. The CDR3 spans 13 residues. CDR3: CASRDAGRTEAFF. The CDR3 region has the DNA TGTGCCAGCAGGGATGCAGGGCGTACTGAAGCTTTCTTT.

This clone has a single count. This chain uses TRBV7-9 with TRBJ2-2; 8 bases line up with TRBD1. The length of the CDR3 is 14 residues. V lost 5 bases and J lost 7; bases outside the gene matches: 6. Germline CDR1 and CDR2: SEHNR and FQNEAQ (reference sequence). The CDR3 spells CASSRQGNDGELFF. The CDR3 bases are TGTGCCAGCAGCCGACAGGGGAACGACGGGGAGCTGTTTTTT.

Written as DNA, the CDR3 is TGTGCCAGCAGCGTAGGTGGATTCTTTTGGGGGGATAGCTATGGCTACACCTTC. Protein sequence: CASSVGGFFWGDSYGYTF. V and J are TRBV9 and TRBJ1-2; a weak D match, TRBD1 (5 bases). The germline V gene encodes CDR1 SGDLS and CDR2 YYNGEE. Trimming shortened V by 0 bases and J by 4 bases, and 22 bases separated the two germline ends. CDR3 length: 18 amino acids.

V gene TRBV2 combines with J gene TRBJ1-4; 7 bases fit TRBD1. The CDR3 has 14 residues. Germline CDR1 is SNHLY and CDR2 is FYNNEI. With 6 bases clipped from V and 7 bases from J, the junction kept 8 bases outside the gene matches. CDR3 in DNA: TGTGCCAGCAGCACCGGGACAGTCCGTGAAAAACTGTTTTTT. Encoded protein: CASSTGTVREKLFF.

The chain couples TRBV7-9 to TRBJ2-5; 11 bases align to TRBD2. The CDR3 contains 16 residues. J was trimmed by 1 base and V by 5 bases; bases with no gene match: 6. CDR1 is SEHNR and CDR2 is FQNEAQ in the germline V gene (reference sequence). CDR3 DNA sequence: TGTGCCAGCAGCCCCCGGGGACTAGCGGTCCAAGAGACCCAGTACTTC. Translating it yields CASSPRGLAVQETQYF.

The chain joins TRBV5-1 to TRBJ2-2; 8 nucleotides agree with TRBD1. The CDR3 length is 18 residues. With 1 base clipped from V and 0 bases from J, the junction kept 8 bases outside the gene matches. The germline CDR1 and CDR2 sequences are SGHRS and YFSETQ. CDR3 coding DNA: TGCGCCAGCAGCTTGTCCCCCCAGGGACAGGCGAACACCGGGGAGCTGTTTTTT. This codes for CASSLSPQGQANTGELFF. The whole variable domain, filled in from reference TRBV5-1 and TRBJ2-2, reads KAGVTQTPRYLIKTRGQQVTLSCSPISGHRSVSWYQQTPGQGLQFLFEYFSETQRNKGNFPGRFSGRQFSNSRSEMNVSTLELGDSALYLCASSLSPQGQANTGELFFGEGSRLTVL.

The V gene is TRBV7-2, the J gene TRBJ2-3, with D uncertain. Trimming left V 1 base short and J 2 bases short, with 7 bases between. Germline V gene sequence: CDR1 SGHTA, CDR2 FQGNSA. There are 14 residues in the CDR3. The CDR3 DNA reads as TGTGCCAGCAGCTTAGTACAGAACACAGATACGCAGTATTTT. The encoded protein is CASSLVQNTDTQYF.

In its sample, this clone was seen a few times. The genes are TRBV4-1 and TRBJ2-3; D perhaps matches TRBD2 (6 bases). V lost 0 bases, J lost 2 bases, and 9 bases lay in between. This CDR3 region has 15 residues. Per germline, CDR1 MGHRA and CDR2 YSYEKL. CDR3 nucleotides: TGCGCCAGCAGCCAAGATCCGGGGGACACAGATACGCAGTATTTT. Residues: CASSQDPGDTDTQYF.

This chain uses TRBV19 with TRBJ2-2, with TRBD1 as a possible D gene (6 bases). The CDR3 runs to 15 residues. Germline lookup yields CDR1 LNHDA and CDR2 SQIVND (reference sequence). Deletions cut 1 base from V and 1 base from J, with 7 bases between. The CDR3: CASSIVQGNTGELFF. CDR3 DNA sequence: TGTGCCAGTAGTATAGTACAGGGGAACACCGGGGAGCTGTTTTTT.

V is TRBV19 and J is TRBJ1-2; a weak D match, TRBD1 (6 bases). CDR1 and CDR2 from the germline V gene are LNHDA and SQIVND (reference sequence). The CDR3 loop spans 11 amino acids. Trimming shortened V by 4 bases and J by 7 bases, and 7 bases separated the two germline ends. The DNA for the CDR3 is TGTGCCAGTAGTACAGGGGTTGGCTACACCTTC. Encoded protein: CASSTGVGYTF. Based on the CDR3 plus reference TRBV19 and TRBJ1-2, the full variable domain is DGGITQSPKYLFRKEGQNVTLSCEQNLNHDAMYWYRQDPGQGLRLIYYSQIVNDFQKGDIAEGYSVSREKKESFPLTVTSAQKNPTAFYLCASSTGVGYTFGSGTRLTVV.

V is TRBV10-3 and J is TRBJ2-3; 8 positions agree with TRBD1. Germline CDR1 and CDR2: ENHRY and SYGVKD. Trimming at V came to 6 bases and at J to 0 bases, leaving 2 bases not matched to a gene. The CDR3 has 14 amino acids. The DNA for the CDR3 is TGTGCCATCAGCGACAGGGGTAGCACAGATACGCAGTATTTT. Translating it yields CAISDRGSTDTQYF.